This is a list of T cell receptor beta chains from one sample in a study of Ad26.COV2.S vaccination and SARS-CoV-2 variants. Profiled with immunoSEQ multiplex PCR; TCRdb holds only in-frame clones, not every one. The table includes about 350,000 clones, roughly 84% detected once. Specimen: peripheral blood, collected in a trial of Ad26.COV2.S vaccine versus placebo. Receptor source: a person between 18 and 65 years old who received the Ad26.COV2.S COVID-19 vaccine or a placebo. The CDR3 runs from the conserved cysteine through the conserved F or W. A D gene is named only where the DNA matches it firmly. Clone size, where shown, is once, few, many, or a class for clones that have expanded.

clone size: once; J gene: TRBJ1-2; D gene: -; V gene: TRBV7-8; CDR3 DNA: TGTGCCAGCAGCTTAGCGATAAACTATGGCTACACCTTC; CDR3 protein: CASSLAINYGYTF
clone size: -; J gene: TRBJ1-1; D gene: -; V gene: TRBV4-3; CDR3 DNA: TGCGCCAGCAGCCAAGGGGTCCTCAGGGGAGGCACTGAAGCTTTCTTT; CDR3 protein: CASSQGVLRGGTEAFF
clone size: -; J gene: TRBJ2-2; D gene: -; V gene: TRBV7-3; CDR3 DNA: TGTGCCAGCAGCTTAAATTTAGGGCCCACGAACACCGGGGAGCTGTTTTTT; CDR3 protein: CASSLNLGPTNTGELFF
clone size: -; J gene: TRBJ1-1; D gene: -; V gene: TRBV5-1; CDR3 DNA: TGCGCCAGCAGCTTGGAGGGGATAAACACTGAAGCTTTCTTT; CDR3 protein: CASSLEGINTEAFF
clone size: -; J gene: TRBJ2-3; D gene: -; V gene: TRBV5-8; CDR3 DNA: TGTGCCAGCAGCTTGGGCGCTGAAAGGGTAGATACGCAGTATTTT; CDR3 protein: CASSLGAERVDTQYF
clone size: -; J gene: TRBJ2-7; D gene: -; V gene: TRBV3-1/TRBV3-2; CDR3 DNA: TGTGCCAGCAGCCAAGGCTCCAGGAACTACGAGCAGTACTTC; CDR3 protein: CASSQGSRNYEQYF
clone size: -; J gene: TRBJ1-4; D gene: -; V gene: TRBV27; CDR3 DNA: TGTGCCAGCAGTGAAACACGGGGTTTTGCTAATGAAAAACTGTTTTTT; CDR3 protein: CASSETRGFANEKLFF
clone size: -; J gene: TRBJ2-1; D gene: -; V gene: TRBV4-2; CDR3 DNA: TGTGCCAGCAGCCAAGATATCGGGGATGAGCAGTTCTTC; CDR3 protein: CASSQDIGDEQFF
clone size: -; J gene: TRBJ2-2; D gene: -; V gene: TRBV5-1; CDR3 DNA: TGCGCCAGCAGCACGAACACCGGGGAGCTGTTTTTT; CDR3 protein: CASSTNTGELFF
clone size: -; J gene: TRBJ2-3; D gene: -; V gene: TRBV19; CDR3 DNA: TGTGCCAGTAGTATACGCGGAGGGTCGGGTACGCAGTATTTT; CDR3 protein: CASSIRGGSGTQYF
clone size: once; J gene: TRBJ1-2; D gene: TRBD1; V gene: TRBV29-1; CDR3 DNA: TGCAGCGTTTCGACAGGGATCTCGGGTGGCTACACCTTC; CDR3 protein: CSVSTGISGGYTF
clone size: -; J gene: TRBJ2-7; D gene: -; V gene: TRBV9; CDR3 DNA: TGTGCCAGCAGCGTAGGAGGGCGGAGCTCCTACGAGCAGTACTTC; CDR3 protein: CASSVGGRSSYEQYF
clone size: -; J gene: TRBJ1-1; D gene: -; V gene: TRBV2; CDR3 DNA: TGTGCCAGCAGAAATACGGGGAACACTGAAGCTTTCTTT; CDR3 protein: CASRNTGNTEAFF
clone size: few; J gene: TRBJ1-6; D gene: -; V gene: TRBV5-8; CDR3 DNA: TGTGCCAGCAGCTTGGGTGCGACAGCGGGTTCACCCCTCCACTTT; CDR3 protein: CASSLGATAGSPLHF
clone size: -; J gene: TRBJ1-1; D gene: TRBD1; V gene: TRBV5-1; CDR3 DNA: TGCGCCAGCAGCTTCGGGCAGGGGGCGAGTTCCCCTGCGGGCACTGAAGCTTTCTTT; CDR3 protein: CASSFGQGASSPAGTEAFF
clone size: once; J gene: TRBJ2-2; D gene: -; V gene: TRBV5-6; CDR3 DNA: TGTGCCAGCAGCTTAGGAGCCAACACCGGGGAGCTGTTTTTT; CDR3 protein: CASSLGANTGELFF
clone size: -; J gene: TRBJ1-1; D gene: TRBD1; V gene: TRBV19; CDR3 DNA: TGTGCCAGTACTGGGGCAGGGGGCACTGAAGCTTTCTTT; CDR3 protein: CASTGAGGTEAFF
clone size: -; J gene: TRBJ2-7; D gene: -; V gene: TRBV30; CDR3 DNA: TGTGCCTGGAGTGTACTGGTTGAGCAGTACTTC; CDR3 protein: CAWSVLVEQYF
clone size: once; J gene: TRBJ1-5; D gene: -; V gene: TRBV4-1; CDR3 DNA: TGCGCCAGCTCCCCGACTGTTAGCAATCAGCCCCAGCATTTT; CDR3 protein: CASSPTVSNQPQHF
clone size: -; J gene: TRBJ1-2; D gene: -; V gene: TRBV27; CDR3 DNA: TGTGCCAGCAGTGGACCACAACGGGGCTACACCTTC; CDR3 protein: CASSGPQRGYTF
clone size: -; J gene: TRBJ2-2; D gene: -; V gene: TRBV25-1; CDR3 DNA: TGTGCCAGCAGTCAGGGAGCGAACACCGGGGAGCTGTTTTTT; CDR3 protein: CASSQGANTGELFF
clone size: few; J gene: TRBJ1-5; D gene: -; V gene: TRBV6-5; CDR3 DNA: TGTGCCAGCGATGGGGGTCAGCCCCAGCATTTT; CDR3 protein: CASDGGQPQHF
clone size: -; J gene: TRBJ1-4; D gene: TRBD1; V gene: TRBV27; CDR3 DNA: TGTGCCAGCAGTTTATCCCTCACTACAGGGGTCTCTGAAAAACTGTTTTTT; CDR3 protein: CASSLSLTTGVSEKLFF
clone size: few; J gene: TRBJ2-2; D gene: -; V gene: TRBV7-7; CDR3 DNA: TGTGCTAGCAGCTTAGGACACGGCGCGAACACCGGGGAGCTGTTTTTT; CDR3 protein: CASSLGHGANTGELFF
clone size: once; J gene: TRBJ1-6; D gene: -; V gene: TRBV7-8; CDR3 DNA: TGTGCCAGCAGCTTAGCCGGGGACCTCTCCTATAATTCACCCCTCCACTTT; CDR3 protein: CASSLAGDLSYNSPLHF
clone size: -; J gene: TRBJ1-2; D gene: TRBD1; V gene: TRBV6-5; CDR3 DNA: TGTGCCAGCAGTTTCGCAGGGGGACCATCTAACTATGGCTACACCTTC; CDR3 protein: CASSFAGGPSNYGYTF
clone size: -; J gene: TRBJ2-5; D gene: -; V gene: TRBV7-2; CDR3 DNA: TGTGCCAGCAGCATGAGCGGGACAACACAAGAGACCCAGTACTTC; CDR3 protein: CASSMSGTTQETQYF
clone size: -; J gene: TRBJ1-4; D gene: -; V gene: TRBV15; CDR3 DNA: TGTGCCACCAGCAGAGACAGAGCCGGTCGGAAACTGTTTTTT; CDR3 protein: CATSRDRAGRKLFF
clone size: few; J gene: TRBJ1-4; D gene: -; V gene: TRBV5-4; CDR3 DNA: TGTGCCAGCAGCGCCACGACAGTAAATGAAAAACTGTTTTTT; CDR3 protein: CASSATTVNEKLFF
clone size: -; J gene: TRBJ1-2; D gene: TRBD1; V gene: TRBV6-5; CDR3 DNA: TGTGCCAGCAGTTACGCGACAGGGGTTGGCTACACCTTC; CDR3 protein: CASSYATGVGYTF
clone size: -; J gene: TRBJ2-3; D gene: TRBD2; V gene: TRBV3-1/TRBV3-2; CDR3 DNA: TGTGCCAGCAGCCCTACAAGAGCGGGGGGGCGGACAGATACGCAGTATTTT; CDR3 protein: CASSPTRAGGRTDTQYF
clone size: -; J gene: TRBJ2-7; D gene: -; V gene: TRBV5-1; CDR3 DNA: TGCGCCAGCAGCCCCGGACACAACTCCTACGAGCAGTACTTC; CDR3 protein: CASSPGHNSYEQYF
clone size: -; J gene: TRBJ2-1; D gene: TRBD1; V gene: TRBV18; CDR3 DNA: TGTGCCAGCTCACCACCGGGACAGAGCTCCTACAATGAGCAGTTCTTC; CDR3 protein: CASSPPGQSSYNEQFF
clone size: -; J gene: TRBJ1-2; D gene: TRBD1; V gene: TRBV14; CDR3 DNA: TGTGCCAGTAGTAGACAGGGGAACTATGGCTACACCTTC; CDR3 protein: CASSRQGNYGYTF
clone size: -; J gene: TRBJ1-1; D gene: -; V gene: TRBV6-5; CDR3 DNA: TGTGCCAGCAGTTACTCGGCAGCTTTATACACTGAAGCTTTCTTT; CDR3 protein: CASSYSAALYTEAFF
clone size: -; J gene: TRBJ1-1; D gene: -; V gene: TRBV19; CDR3 DNA: TGTGCCAGTAGTCGGGACTCCCCCGCCGGGGCTTTCTTT; CDR3 protein: CASSRDSPAGAFF
clone size: -; J gene: TRBJ2-5; D gene: -; V gene: TRBV4-1; CDR3 DNA: TGCGCCAGCAGCCAAGAGGAGCCTGGGACATACCAAGAGACCCAGTACTTC; CDR3 protein: CASSQEEPGTYQETQYF
clone size: -; J gene: TRBJ2-2; D gene: -; V gene: TRBV9; CDR3 DNA: TGTGCCAGCAGCGCCCCCCTCACCGGGGAGCTGTTTTTT; CDR3 protein: CASSAPLTGELFF
clone size: once; J gene: TRBJ1-2; D gene: TRBD1; V gene: TRBV29-1; CDR3 DNA: TGCAGCGTCGACAGGGACTATGGCTACACCTTC; CDR3 protein: CSVDRDYGYTF
clone size: -; J gene: TRBJ1-2; D gene: TRBD1; V gene: TRBV11-1; CDR3 DNA: TGTGCCAGCAGCCCTCGGGACAGGGGAGGCCATGGCTACACCTTC; CDR3 protein: CASSPRDRGGHGYTF
clone size: -; J gene: TRBJ2-5; D gene: TRBD2; V gene: TRBV30; CDR3 DNA: TGTGCCTGGCATGATAGCGGGCAAGAGACCCAGTACTTC; CDR3 protein: CAWHDSGQETQYF
clone size: -; J gene: TRBJ2-7; D gene: TRBD2; V gene: TRBV4-1; CDR3 DNA: TGCGCCAGCAGCCAAGTGGGGGGGGACTACGAGCAGTACTTC; CDR3 protein: CASSQVGGDYEQYF
clone size: -; J gene: TRBJ2-1; D gene: -; V gene: TRBV7-3; CDR3 DNA: TGTGCCAGCAGCTTATTCGGGGACTTCTACAATGAGCAGTTCTTC; CDR3 protein: CASSLFGDFYNEQFF
clone size: once; J gene: TRBJ1-2; D gene: -; V gene: TRBV20-1; CDR3 DNA: TGCAGTGCTAGCGGGAACTATGGCTACACCTTC; CDR3 protein: CSASGNYGYTF
clone size: few; J gene: TRBJ1-4; D gene: -; V gene: TRBV6-5; CDR3 DNA: TGTGCCAGCAGTTACTCCAAGGGGGCAACTAATGAAAAACTGTTTTTT; CDR3 protein: CASSYSKGATNEKLFF
clone size: -; J gene: TRBJ1-3; D gene: -; V gene: TRBV5-6; CDR3 DNA: TGTGCCAGCAGCCCAAACTTTATGTTCTCTGGAAACACCATATATTTT; CDR3 protein: CASSPNFMFSGNTIYF
clone size: -; J gene: TRBJ1-5; D gene: TRBD1; V gene: TRBV18; CDR3 DNA: TGTGCCAGCTCACGCCAGGGAGGACAGGGGTCCCTCTATAGCAATCAGCCCCAGCATTTT; CDR3 protein: CASSRQGGQGSLYSNQPQHF